This T cell receptor (beta chain) was retrieved from a study of blood T cell repertoires in COVID-19. Study-wide background: Whether acute or convalescent, the COVID-19 samples came from the United States, Italy and Spain. The cDNA or gDNA used as material had been derived from T cells, B-cell-depleted T cells, or PBMCs.

Under the authors' procedure: Counts of nucleated cells, estimated from reference gene primer amplification, were obtained. Sequencing used immunoSEQ multiplex PCR; TCRdb keeps in-frame clones, though not all of them. For V, J and clone size, that table is used; D and trimming come from the DNA. The top ten clones hold more than 13% of a sample with 85,000 to 120,000 clones, roughly four fifths of them seen once. The V gene's germline CDR1 is LNHDA and CDR2 SQIVND (reference sequence). The CDR3 is 17 amino acids. V was shortened by 0 bases and J by 4 bases, with 16 bases between the two germline ends.

Sequenced input: peripheral blood. The J gene is TRBJ1-5, the V gene TRBV19; D is unclear. This TCR derives from a woman aged 60-70 years with acute or convalescent COVID-19. The CDR3 is CASSIDPAARRNQPQHF. CDR3 bases: TGTGCCAGTAGTATAGACCCTGCTGCTAGGAGGAATCAGCCCCAGCATTTT.